This T cell receptor (beta chain) was observed in a study of PD-L1 blockade in urothelial cancer. Study context: The median T cell count in blood samples was 110,000 to 150,000.

Data came from immunoSEQ multiplex PCR; TCRdb stores just in-frame clones and leaves some out. The sample shows approximately 70,000 clones, 85% to 90% of them seen only once. The receptor was isolated from a man aged 55 to 70 with urothelial cancer. The input for sequencing was PBMCs, taken around atezolizumab (anti-PD-L1) treatment.

The CDR3 nucleotides are TGTGCCAGTAGGGTGGGACAGGGGGCTAACAATGAGCAGTTCTTC. The encoded protein is CASRVGQGANNEQFF. V and J are TRBV19 and TRBJ2-1; 12 bases fit TRBD1. With V trimmed by 6 bases and J by 5 bases, 5 bases remained unmatched. Looked up from germline, CDR1 is LNHDA and CDR2 is SQIVND (reference sequence). This CDR3 comprises 15 residues.